A selection of T cell receptor beta chains follows, all from one sample in a study of shared T cell receptors in the human thymus. Method: immunoSEQ multiplex PCR; TCRdb's copy keeps in-frame clones and lacks some. In the table there are 700,000 or so clones, approximately 85% of which are singletons. The sample also formed part of further work on human thymus T cells.

The source material was thymocytes. The source is a girl under three years old with a congenital heart defect. Each CDR3 is given with its conserved first and last residue. Fields, in order: J gene, V gene, CDR3 protein.

J gene: TRBJ2-7
V gene: TRBV14
CDR3 protein: CASSQEDRAYEQYF

J gene: TRBJ2-7
V gene: TRBV6-1
CDR3 protein: CASSEAIGDGYEQYF

J gene: TRBJ2-7
V gene: TRBV6-1
CDR3 protein: CASSDTEGEGYEQYF

J gene: TRBJ2-5
V gene: TRBV5-1
CDR3 protein: CASCHLGRGSVETQYF

J gene: TRBJ2-1
V gene: TRBV6-6
CDR3 protein: CASSFIAGGPTEQFF

J gene: TRBJ2-7
V gene: TRBV6-5
CDR3 protein: CASSADRGYYEQYF

J gene: TRBJ2-7
V gene: TRBV20-1
CDR3 protein: CSARSYEQYF

J gene: TRBJ2-2
V gene: TRBV6-5
CDR3 protein: CASRRPGNTGELFF

J gene: TRBJ2-7
V gene: TRBV5-1
CDR3 protein: CASSFTQDAYEQYF

J gene: TRBJ1-4
V gene: TRBV30
CDR3 protein: CAWSARFGSVEKLFF

J gene: TRBJ2-1
V gene: TRBV27
CDR3 protein: CASSPQGDPSSYNEQFF

J gene: TRBJ2-7
V gene: TRBV11-2
CDR3 protein: CASSHPGTEQYF

J gene: TRBJ1-5
V gene: TRBV19
CDR3 protein: CASSIRQGAGQPQHF

J gene: TRBJ1-2
V gene: TRBV7-2
CDR3 protein: CASSLPLQGANYGYTF

J gene: TRBJ1-2
V gene: TRBV5-1
CDR3 protein: CASSLGVRGYTF

J gene: TRBJ2-5
V gene: TRBV5-8
CDR3 protein: CASSLVGASQETQYF

J gene: TRBJ2-7
V gene: TRBV11-2
CDR3 protein: CASSWSWLKSSYEQYF

J gene: TRBJ1-6
V gene: TRBV6-5
CDR3 protein: CASSYSETLDNSPLHF

J gene: TRBJ2-7
V gene: TRBV14
CDR3 protein: CASSQGDRELLEQYF

J gene: TRBJ1-2
V gene: TRBV9
CDR3 protein: CASSVVPGAYGYTF

J gene: TRBJ1-2
V gene: TRBV28
CDR3 protein: CASSLLGTGGRRRTARTYGYTF

J gene: TRBJ1-1
V gene: TRBV14
CDR3 protein: CASSPRPTGLLYTEAFF

J gene: TRBJ1-2
V gene: TRBV5-1
CDR3 protein: CASSMPGQGASGYGYTF

J gene: TRBJ1-1
V gene: TRBV7-3
CDR3 protein: CASSLTVTSREGRDMNTEAFF

J gene: TRBJ1-2
V gene: TRBV5-1
CDR3 protein: CASSTGQGRYGYTF

J gene: TRBJ2-7
V gene: TRBV28
CDR3 protein: CASTRGYPSSYEQYF

J gene: TRBJ1-4
V gene: TRBV18
CDR3 protein: CASTRQASQNEKLFF

J gene: TRBJ1-2
V gene: TRBV11-2
CDR3 protein: CASSSTDRGDYGYTF

J gene: TRBJ1-3
V gene: TRBV7-9
CDR3 protein: CASSLAGQPSSGNTIYF

J gene: TRBJ1-2
V gene: TRBV6-1
CDR3 protein: CASSEYPGSDYGYTF

J gene: TRBJ1-1
V gene: TRBV28
CDR3 protein: CASSLPERVNTEAFF

J gene: TRBJ1-2
V gene: TRBV2
CDR3 protein: CASSALTTVYGYTF

J gene: TRBJ1-1
V gene: TRBV27
CDR3 protein: CASSLTGGRYTEAFF

J gene: TRBJ1-1
V gene: TRBV5-4
CDR3 protein: CASSLVFLGVGNTEAFF

J gene: TRBJ2-5
V gene: TRBV7-9
CDR3 protein: CASSPLPPTSGGPSQYF

J gene: TRBJ1-1
V gene: TRBV7-8
CDR3 protein: CASSAHRDRPNTEAFF

J gene: TRBJ2-3
V gene: TRBV25-1
CDR3 protein: CASSPGAVPAQYF

J gene: TRBJ1-1
V gene: TRBV6-5
CDR3 protein: CASSYSQGAGAFF

J gene: TRBJ1-1
V gene: TRBV15
CDR3 protein: CATSREMDYREAFF

J gene: TRBJ1-2
V gene: TRBV28
CDR3 protein: CASSLCPPRDSNYGYTF

J gene: TRBJ1-5
V gene: TRBV28
CDR3 protein: CASRYANQPQHF

J gene: TRBJ2-3
V gene: TRBV27
CDR3 protein: CASSFEGQGGADTQYF

J gene: TRBJ2-3
V gene: TRBV28
CDR3 protein: CASSFGRRQGRTDTQYF

J gene: TRBJ1-3
V gene: TRBV6-5
CDR3 protein: CASREDRGSGNTIYF

J gene: TRBJ1-4
V gene: TRBV11-2
CDR3 protein: CASSPDRGTNEKLFF

J gene: TRBJ2-2
V gene: TRBV25-1
CDR3 protein: CASSESGGSTANTGELFF

J gene: TRBJ1-1
V gene: TRBV7-9
CDR3 protein: CASSSQDSMNTEAFF

J gene: TRBJ1-2
V gene: TRBV5-1
CDR3 protein: CASSQNPRIYGYTF

J gene: TRBJ1-5
V gene: TRBV5-6
CDR3 protein: CASSPKGDRGKYQPQHF